The clone carrying this T cell receptor (beta chain) was seen many times. The antigen remains undetermined. 5'RACE with constant-segment primers built TCRalpha and TCRbeta cDNA libraries with UMIs. TCRdb ran MiXCR on the 5' RACE reads and lists one entry per CDR3 protein. There are 50,000 to 70,000 distinct CDR3 sequences in the sample; 9% to 15% occur only once, and 24% lies in the top ten. The data belong to a study of T-cell memory formation after mild COVID-19. Findings and caveats of the study: Some clones that responded turned up in pre-infection memory, which suggests that cross-reactive memory joined in. Clones shrinking between day 15 and 85 showed a balanced CD4/CD8 split, and those that grew later tilted toward CD4+.

Germline lookup yields CDR1 DFQATT and CDR2 SNEGSKA (reference sequence). The length of the CDR3 is 14 residues. The V and J ends lost 5 bases and 2 bases respectively, with 13 bases between them. Source material: PBMCs or a T cell subset sorted from them (not recorded which). This receptor was obtained from a man aged 18 to 29 who had mild COVID-19 (a few samples of this study predate the infection). Cell type and time point are not known. The V gene is TRBV20-1, the J gene TRBJ1-5; weak D call: TRBD1 (5 bases). The CDR3 nucleotides read TGCAGTGCTCCTCGGGGCGCGGGCAATCAGCCCCAGCATTTT. It yields the protein CSAPRGAGNQPQHF.